This paragraph reports one T cell receptor (beta chain). These data are taken from a study of shared clonotypes between healthy human individuals. Study overall: Donors, aged 18 to 49, were a couple of women and a few men.

Each sorted subset replicate got 200 ng genomic DNA, tens of thousands of genomes. Some clones are missing from TCRdb's copy, which holds only in-frame ones; the method was immunoSEQ multiplex PCR. The sample has roughly 2.2 million clones, 85% to 95% seen once; the top ten hold 0.3% to 0.4%. The CDR3 spans 13 residues. Germline-derived CDR1 and CDR2 are GTSNPN and SVGIG (reference sequence). Trimming stripped 3 bases from V and 5 bases from J, with 14 bases between. J is TRBJ2-7 and V is TRBV30; TRBD1 might be the D (5 bases). The receptor was isolated from a man younger than 30 in good health. Some clones in this sample may be carry-over from other donors' samples. Sequenced input: naive CD4+ T cells from PBMCs. Noted subset: CD45RA+ positively selected. CDR3 nucleotide sequence: TGTGCCTGGAGAATGACAGCACAAAACGAGCAGTACTTC. Its translation: CAWRMTAQNEQYF.